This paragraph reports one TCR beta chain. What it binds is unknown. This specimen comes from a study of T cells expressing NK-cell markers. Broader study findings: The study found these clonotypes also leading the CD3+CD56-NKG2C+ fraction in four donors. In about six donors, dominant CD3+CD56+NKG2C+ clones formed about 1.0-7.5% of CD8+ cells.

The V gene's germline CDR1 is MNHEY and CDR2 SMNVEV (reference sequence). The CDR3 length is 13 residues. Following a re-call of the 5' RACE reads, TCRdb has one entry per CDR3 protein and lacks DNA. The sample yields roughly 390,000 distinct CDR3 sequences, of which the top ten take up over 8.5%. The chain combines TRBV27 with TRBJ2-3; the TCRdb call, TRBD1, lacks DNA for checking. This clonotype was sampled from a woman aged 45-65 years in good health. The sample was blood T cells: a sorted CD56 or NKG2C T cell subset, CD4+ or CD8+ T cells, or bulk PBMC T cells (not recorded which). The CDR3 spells CASSPGSRVTQYF.